Below, 3 T cell receptor beta chains from the same sample are listed, as sequenced in a study of shared clonotypes between healthy human individuals. Data came from immunoSEQ multiplex PCR; TCRdb stores just in-frame clones and leaves some out. The sample yields a few hundred thousand clones, around 97% seen once. Sequenced input: naive CD4+ T cells sorted from blood. Specified subset: CD45RA+ positively selected. These receptors were obtained from a woman aged 25 to 39 in good health.

The gene calls are TRBV7-9 and TRBJ2-3; TRBD1 matches 7 bases. Germline values: CDR1 SEHNR, CDR2 FQNEAQ (reference sequence). The trim removed 2 bases at V and 5 bases at J, leaving 10 bases unmatched. The CDR3 contains 16 residues. CDR3 sequence: CASSLLLQGGGDTQYF. The CDR3, as DNA: TGTGCCAGCAGCTTACTGTTGCAAGGGGGCGGAGATACGCAGTATTTT.

A single count supports this clone. This chain uses TRBV7-8 with TRBJ1-6; TRBD1 is a possible D gene (5 bases). The germline gives CDR1 SGHVS, CDR2 FQNEAQ. CDR3 length equals 14 residues. V was clipped by 5 bases and J by 3 bases, with 8 bases between them. This chain's CDR3 is CASSQRGYNSPLHF. DNA for the CDR3: TGTGCCAGCAGCCAGAGGGGCTATAATTCACCCCTCCACTTT.

The chain combines TRBV6-1 with TRBJ1-2, with D uncertain. The CDR3 is 16 amino acids. Trimming removed 1 base from V and 8 bases from J, with 20 bases in between. The germline V gene encodes CDR1 MNHNS and CDR2 SASEGT. The chain's CDR3 is CASSEVFKGTRGGYTF. The CDR3 DNA sequence: TGTGCCAGCAGTGAAGTGTTCAAGGGAACCCGCGGGGGCTACACCTTC.